These 4 T cell receptor beta chains were sequenced from one sample in a study of control samples from healthy donors and cancer patients (dated by TCRdb to 2020 to 2022). Receptor libraries were prepared by the immunoSEQ multiplex PCR assay. TCRdb re-hosts the immuneACCESS table, in-frame sequences only. Its copies lack some clones; in the studies checked, an unresolved V gene accounts for under half of them, and the cause for the rest is not known. The sample's own table lists about 190,000 clones. The top ten constitute approximately 2.2% of the sample. Sequenced input: blood. These receptors were taken from a woman aged 25 to 45 in good health.

Of note for this clone: The sample contains more than one DNA sequence encoding this CDR3. This chain uses TRBV6-4 with TRBJ2-1; maybe TRBD1 (6 bases). CDR1 MRHNA and CDR2 SNTAGT come from the germline V gene. The V gene lost 6 bases and the J gene lost 5 bases, with 14 bases spanning the gap. CDR3 size: 14 residues. The CDR3 coding sequence is TGTGCCAGCAGCGAAGGGACAAGGCACAATGAGCAGTTCTTC. It translates to CASSEGTRHNEQFF.

The chain has TRBV9 and TRBJ2-3; D uncertain. The CDR3 runs 13 residues. The V gene lost 2 bases and the J gene lost 0 bases, with 4 bases spanning the gap. Germline CDR1 SGDLS, CDR2 YYNGEE. Here the CDR3 reads CASSVESTDTQYF. Here the CDR3 DNA reads TGTGCCAGCAGCGTCGAAAGCACAGATACGCAGTATTTT.

The V gene is TRBV25-1, the J gene TRBJ1-2; D not certain. This CDR3 region has 11 residues. V lost 4 bases and J lost 2, with 2 bases in between. Germline V lookup: CDR1 MGHDK, CDR2 SYGVNS. CDR3 loop: CASSGNYGYTF. CDR3 coding DNA: TGTGCCAGCAGTGGAAACTATGGCTACACCTTC.

J is TRBJ1-5 and V is TRBV9; D not resolved. The V gene's germline CDR1 is SGDLS and CDR2 YYNGEE. The CDR3 extends over 14 amino acids. Trimming removed 2 bases at V and 9 bases at J, with 15 bases between. CDR3 in DNA: TGTGCCAGCAGCGTGGACCGCGTCAAGGGGCCCCAGCATTTT. It specifies CASSVDRVKGPQHF. Drawing the rest from reference TRBV9 and TRBJ1-5, the complete variable domain is DSGVTQTPKHLITATGQRVTLRCSPRSGDLSVYWYQQSLDQGLQFLIQYYNGEERAKGNILERFSAQQFPDLHSELNLSSLELGDSALYFCASSVDRVKGPQHFGDGTRLSIL.